The sample holds one count of the clone carrying this T cell receptor beta chain. This sample is part of a study of blood T cell repertoires in COVID-19. In terms of age and location, participants ranged from roughly 18 to 90 years and lived in about 25 US areas. Original handling: Researchers report that nucleated cell counts were estimated from reference gene primer amplification. Method: immunoSEQ multiplex PCR; TCRdb's copy keeps in-frame clones and lacks some. D and trimming were read from the DNA, whereas the V and J calls and clone size are those reported in that table. The repertoire holds 140,000 to 150,000 clones, with around 80% as singletons. The CDR3 is 17 residues long. Germline CDR1 and CDR2: LGHDT and YNNKEL (reference sequence). Deletions cut 2 bases from V and 4 bases from J, with 17 bases between.

The receptor's source is a woman aged 45 to 65 who had recovered from COVID-19. The chain joins TRBV3-1 (or the pseudogene TRBV3-2) to TRBJ2-2, with D hard to call. The sample was PBMCs or T cells enriched from blood (not recorded which). CDR3 residues: CASSQYGSTLLTGELFF. Written as DNA, the CDR3 is TGTGCCAGCAGCCAATACGGTTCTACTCTGCTCACCGGGGAGCTGTTTTTT.